The TCR beta chain under discussion was sequenced for a study of vaccination and CD4 T cells after COVID-19. Worth noting for this clonotype: Its cognate antigen is unknown.

Treatment specified: roughly 11-day PBMC culture with coronavirus spike peptide pools or control peptides (ViraFEST assay). Germline V gene lookup returns CDR1 DFQATT and CDR2 SNEGSKA (reference sequence). After removal of 1 base from V and 3 bases from J, the junction contained 5 bases not matched to a gene. The CDR3 totals 14 residues. Cultured CD4+ T cell DNA was sequenced using the Oncomine TCR Beta short-read assay. TCRdb re-analysed the PCR reads in MiXCR, keeping a single row per CDR3 protein. The sample comprises about 14,000 distinct CDR3 sequences, about 50% of which are singletons, and over 11% rests with the top ten.

The gene calls are TRBV20-1 and TRBJ2-7, with 8 bases matching TRBD2. This TCR was sampled from a human donor who had recovered from COVID-19. Material for sequencing was CD4+ T cells from blood, cultured in vitro. The CDR3 nucleotides are TGCAGTGCTAGAGGAACTAGCGGAAACTACGAGCAGTACTTC. It translates to CSARGTSGNYEQYF.